These 16 T cell receptor beta chains came from one sample sequenced in a study of shared clonotypes between healthy human individuals. Sequencing was performed with immunoSEQ multiplex PCR; in TCRdb, only in-frame clones are kept and a portion is missing. The sample shows 2 million to 3 million clones, over 85% of them seen only once. Sequenced input: naive CD4+ T cells from PBMCs. The subset: CD45RA+ positively selected. The receptors originated from a man younger than 35 in good health. Some clones in this sample may be carry-over from other donors' samples.

Concerning this clone: Other DNA sequences within the sample encode an identical CDR3. V gene TRBV5-1 combines with J gene TRBJ2-7; 11 bases line up with TRBD1. The CDR3 covers 14 residues. J was trimmed by 5 bases and V by 4 bases; bases with no gene match: 5. Per germline, CDR1 SGHRS and CDR2 YFSETQ. CDR3 in DNA: TGCGCCAGCAGCCTTGGACAGGGGGCACACGAGCAGTACTTC. Translating it yields CASSLGQGAHEQYF.

The V gene is TRBV5-1, the J gene TRBJ2-7, with no clear D. V was clipped by 4 bases and J by 7 bases, with 21 bases between them. Germline V lookup: CDR1 SGHRS, CDR2 YFSETQ. This CDR3 is 15 amino acids long. The chain's CDR3 is CASSRELDPLDEQYF. DNA for the CDR3: TGCGCCAGCAGCAGGGAACTGGACCCACTTGATGAGCAGTACTTC. The variable domain in full, completed from reference TRBV5-1 and TRBJ2-7, reads KAGVTQTPRYLIKTRGQQVTLSCSPISGHRSVSWYQQTPGQGLQFLFEYFSETQRNKGNFPGRFSGRQFSNSRSEMNVSTLELGDSALYLCASSRELDPLDEQYFGPGTRLTVT.

J is TRBJ2-1 and V is TRBV19; 12 bases are a match to TRBD2. Germline V gene data show CDR1 as LNHDA and CDR2 as SQIVND (reference sequence). The CDR3 loop spans 17 amino acids. J gave up 3 bases and V 6 bases, and 9 bases lay outside the gene matches. CDR3 protein: CASRDVLAGGLYNEQFF. The DNA of the CDR3 is TGTGCCAGTAGGGACGTACTAGCGGGAGGCCTCTACAATGAGCAGTTCTTC.

The V call is TRBV7-3, the J call TRBJ2-4; D call uncertain. CDR1 is SGHTA and CDR2 is FQGTGA in the germline V gene. Trimming removed 5 bases from V and 11 bases from J, with 16 bases in between. The CDR3 loop spans 13 amino acids. The CDR3 reads CASSRGRSEVQYF. The CDR3 nucleotides are TGTGCCAGCAGCCGAGGACGGTCCGAGGTTCAGTACTTC.

The chain is built from TRBV6-5 and TRBJ1-5; D gene unclear. V lost 4 bases, J lost 7 bases, and 11 bases lay in between. This CDR3 comprises 13 residues. In germline, CDR1 is MNHEY, CDR2 SVGAGI. The DNA of the CDR3 is TGTGCCAGCAGTTCCGTCGGCTGGCAGCCCCAGCATTTT. It encodes CASSSVGWQPQHF.

The chain is built from TRBV28 and TRBJ1-2; possibly TRBD1 for D (6 bases). CDR1 and CDR2 (germline): MDHEN, SYDVKM. The CDR3 length is 13 residues. Trimming removed 5 bases at V and 8 bases at J, with 15 bases between. Here the CDR3 DNA reads TGTGCCAGCAGTCACATGGACAGTCGGGGCTACACCTTC. Its protein product is CASSHMDSRGYTF.

V is TRBV7-8 and J is TRBJ2-7; TRBD1 aligns across 10 bases. The CDR3 has 15 amino acids. In germline, CDR1 is SGHVS, CDR2 FQNEAQ. Trimming cost V 3 bases and J 4 bases; bases outside gene matches: 6. Here the CDR3 reads CASSLQTGGVYEQYF. The CDR3, as DNA: TGTGCCAGCAGCTTGCAGACAGGGGGCGTTTACGAGCAGTACTTC.

This clone came up once. V is TRBV7-9 and J is TRBJ2-1; TRBD2 matches 13 bases. The CDR3 is made up of 17 amino acids. Trimming cost V 6 bases and J 5 bases; bases outside gene matches: 10. The germline gives CDR1 SEHNR, CDR2 FQNEAQ (reference sequence). This chain's CDR3 is CASSGGIGTSGDNEQFF. The CDR3 DNA reads as TGTGCCAGCAGTGGGGGAATAGGGACTAGCGGGGACAATGAGCAGTTCTTC.

CDR3 coding DNA: TGTGCCAGCAGCTTAGGGGTAGCGGCCCCCTACGAGCAGTACTTC. Translating it yields CASSLGVAAPYEQYF. V usage is TRBV7-2 and J usage is TRBJ2-7; D might be TRBD2 (6 bases). The CDR3 has 15 residues. Germline V gene lookup returns CDR1 SGHTA and CDR2 FQGNSA. V lost 1 base, J lost 2 bases, and 12 bases lay in between.

This chain joins TRBV9 and TRBJ1-2; unclear D gene. The V gene lost 3 bases and the J gene lost 2 bases, with 17 bases spanning the gap. The CDR3 spans 16 residues. CDR1 is SGDLS and CDR2 is YYNGEE in the germline V gene. CDR3 residues: CASSAGGQLPNYGYTF. CDR3 coding DNA: TGTGCCAGCAGCGCCGGTGGTCAGCTACCGAACTATGGCTACACCTTC.

This sequence joins TRBV10-2 and TRBJ1-4; a weak D match, TRBD1 (5 bases). CDR3 length: 12 amino acids. V was trimmed by 2 bases and J by 11 bases, leaving 9 bases between them. Germline values: CDR1 WSHSY, CDR2 SAAADI. The CDR3 DNA sequence: TGCGCCAGCAGTGAGGAAGGGGTCAAACTGTTTTTT. Its translation is CASSEEGVKLFF.

This chain joins TRBV2 and TRBJ1-5; 7 bases are a match to TRBD1. Germline CDR1 SNHLY, CDR2 FYNNEI. The CDR3 has 15 residues. The junction had 2 bases not matched to a gene; V was cut back by 2 bases and J by 1 base. The CDR3 DNA follows: TGTGCCAGCAGTGAAAACAGGGGAAGCAATCAGCCCCAGCATTTT. Amino acid sequence: CASSENRGSNQPQHF. The entire variable domain, with the rest obtained from reference TRBV2 and TRBJ1-5, is as follows: EPEVTQTPSHQVTQMGQEVILRCVPISNHLYFYWYRQILGQKVEFLVSFYNNEISEKSEIFDDQFSVERPDGSNFTLKIRSTKLEDSAMYFCASSENRGSNQPQHFGDGTRLSIL.

The rearrangement joins TRBV6-5 to TRBJ2-1; 8 bases fit TRBD2. CDR3 length: 15 amino acids. J gave up 6 bases and V 8 bases, and 12 bases lay outside the gene matches. Germline CDR1 and CDR2: MNHEY and SVGAGI. This chain's CDR3 is CASRMGLAGFNEQFF. CDR3 bases: TGTGCCAGCCGGATGGGGCTAGCGGGCTTCAATGAGCAGTTCTTC.

This clone showed up just once. This chain joins TRBV6-6 and TRBJ1-5, with D hard to call. V shed 2 bases and J shed 9 bases, with 11 bases lying between them. The germline V gene encodes CDR1 MNHNY and CDR2 SVGAGI (reference sequence). The CDR3 covers 13 residues. The CDR3 loop reads CASSYDANGPQHF. The CDR3 nucleotides are TGTGCCAGCAGTTACGATGCCAATGGGCCCCAGCATTTT.

The V call is TRBV7-2, the J call TRBJ2-6, with D unresolved. The CDR3 covers 14 residues. Germline V gene lookup returns CDR1 SGHTA and CDR2 FQGNSA. Trimming removed 5 bases at V and 4 bases at J, with 9 bases between. The CDR3 is CASSLVHGANVLTF. The CDR3 nucleotides read TGTGCCAGCAGCCTAGTTCACGGGGCCAACGTCCTGACTTTC.

The V gene is TRBV4-2, the J gene TRBJ2-1; 10 bases agree with TRBD2. CDR1 is LGHNA and CDR2 is YNFKEQ in the germline V gene. The CDR3 is made up of 19 amino acids. V was pared by 1 base and J by 0 bases, with 9 bases of the junction left unmatched. The CDR3 loop is CASSQAVASGSFSYNEQFF. The CDR3, as DNA: TGTGCCAGCAGCCAAGCGGTGGCTAGCGGGAGCTTCTCCTACAATGAGCAGTTCTTC.